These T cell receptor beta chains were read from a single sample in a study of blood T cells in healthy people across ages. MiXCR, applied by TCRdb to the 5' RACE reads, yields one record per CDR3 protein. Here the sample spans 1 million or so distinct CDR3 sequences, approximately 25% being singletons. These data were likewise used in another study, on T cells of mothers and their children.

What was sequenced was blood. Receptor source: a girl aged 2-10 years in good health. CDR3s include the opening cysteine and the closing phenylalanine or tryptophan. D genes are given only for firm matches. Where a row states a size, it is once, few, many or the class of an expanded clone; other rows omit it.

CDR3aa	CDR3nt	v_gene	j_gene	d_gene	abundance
CASSLATLAEETQYF	TGTGCCAGCAGCTTAGCGACTCTAGCGGAAGAGACCCAGTACTTC	TRBV7-2	TRBJ2-5	TRBD2	few
CASSYTYRGRRETQYF	TGTGCCAGCAGTTACACCTACAGGGGGCGCAGGGAGACCCAGTACTTC	TRBV6-6	TRBJ2-5	TRBD1	-
CASSLDDGYTGELFF	TGTGCCAGCAGTTTAGACGACGGCTACACCGGGGAGCTGTTTTTT	TRBV27	TRBJ2-2	-	few
CASSYPARDGYTF	TGTGCCAGCAGTTACCCCGCAAGGGATGGCTACACCTTC	TRBV6-2/TRBV6-3	TRBJ1-2	-	-
CASSPGTGGEEQFF	TGTGCCAGCTCACCAGGGACAGGGGGAGAGGAGCAGTTCTTC	TRBV18	TRBJ2-1	TRBD1	few
CASSQAPGEGGEQYF	TGCGCCAGCAGCCAAGCTCCGGGAGAGGGGGGCGAGCAGTACTTC	TRBV4-1	TRBJ2-7	-	-
CASRGTGRNSPLHF	TGTGCCAGCAGGGGGACAGGGAGAAATTCACCCCTCCACTTT	TRBV12-3/TRBV12-4	TRBJ1-6	TRBD1	-
CASSLVGREIQYF	TGTGCCAGCAGCTTAGTCGGCAGGGAGATCCAGTACTTC	TRBV7-2	TRBJ2-5	-	few
CASSFMPGTGSNIQYF	TGTGCCAGCAGCTTCATGCCCGGGACAGGGAGTAACATTCAGTACTTC	TRBV7-2	TRBJ2-4	TRBD1	few
CRGGDTNTGELFF	TGCAGAGGGGGGGACACCAACACCGGGGAGCTGTTTTTT	TRBV20-1	TRBJ2-2	-	-
CASSSPLAKELETQYF	TGTGCCAGCAGCTCCCCACTGGCGAAGGAACTGGAGACCCAGTACTTC	TRBV12-3/TRBV12-4	TRBJ2-5	-	many
CASSSNPGEAFF	TGTGCCAGCAGTTCCAACCCAGGTGAAGCTTTCTTT	TRBV7-2	TRBJ1-1	-	-
CASSEVGNEKLFF	TGTGCCAGCAGTGAAGTAGGGAATGAAAAACTGTTTTTT	TRBV6-1	TRBJ1-4	-	-
CASSRDSYEQYF	TGCGCCAGCAGCCGGGACAGCTACGAGCAGTACTTC	TRBV5-1	TRBJ2-7	TRBD1	many
CASSPPGSVPYEQYF	TGTGCCAGCAGCCCCCCAGGCAGCGTTCCCTACGAGCAGTACTTC	TRBV11-2	TRBJ2-7	-	-
CASNGGNQPQHF	TGTGCCAGCAATGGGGGGAATCAGCCCCAGCATTTT	TRBV6-7	TRBJ1-5	-	few
CASRTGTVTYNKQFF	TGTGCCAGCAGAACCGGGACGGTGACCTACAATAAGCAGTTCTTC	TRBV28	TRBJ2-1	-	-
CASSGPEQFF	TGTGCCAGCAGTGGACCAGAGCAGTTCTTC	TRBV6-2/TRBV6-3	TRBJ2-1	-	-
CASSEEIVGETQYF	TGCGCCAGCTCGGAGGAAATTGTGGGAGAGACCCAGTACTTC	TRBV5-1	TRBJ2-5	-	few
CASSPFGRGAGNTIYF	TGTGCCAGCAGCCCCTTTGGTCGGGGAGCAGGAAACACCATATATTTT	TRBV3-1	TRBJ1-3	-	-
CASSVALGADSYEQYF	TGTGCCAGCAGCGTCGCCTTAGGGGCGGACTCCTACGAGCAGTACTTC	TRBV9	TRBJ2-7	-	few
CASRTLQGPSYEQYF	TGCGCCAGCAGAACATTACAGGGACCCTCCTACGAGCAGTACTTC	TRBV5-1	TRBJ2-7	-	few
CALGVDRAPNYGYTF	TGTGCCCTTGGGGTGGACAGAGCCCCTAACTATGGCTACACCTTC	TRBV28	TRBJ1-2	-	-
CSVEAGSNTGELFF	TGCAGCGTTGAAGCCGGTTCGAACACCGGGGAGCTGTTTTTT	TRBV29-1	TRBJ2-2	-	few
CASSRGQGEGDEQYF	TGTGCCAGCAGCCGAGGACAGGGGGAGGGGGACGAGCAGTACTTC	TRBV7-9	TRBJ2-7	TRBD1	-
CSAGGRGNTEAFF	TGCAGTGCTGGGGGCAGGGGGAACACTGAAGCTTTCTTT	TRBV20-1	TRBJ1-1	-	-
CASSSVHEEAQYF	TGTGCCAGCAGTTCGGTACATGAAGAGGCCCAGTACTTC	TRBV6-6	TRBJ2-5	-	few
CASKRGQGAYEQYF	TGTGCCAGCAAAAGGGGACAGGGGGCCTACGAGCAGTACTTC	TRBV2	TRBJ2-7	TRBD1	-
CASSSSSGEKLFF	TGTGCCAGCTCCAGCTCCAGCGGTGAAAAACTGTTTTTT	TRBV11-2	TRBJ1-4	-	-
CSAGSGGAEEQYF	TGCAGTGCTGGTAGCGGGGGGGCGGAAGAGCAGTACTTC	TRBV20-1	TRBJ2-7	TRBD2	once
CASSLGFAYNEQFF	TGTGCCAGCAGTTTAGGGTTTGCCTACAATGAGCAGTTCTTC	TRBV12-3/TRBV12-4	TRBJ2-1	-	few
CASTTGGLAGPTVSYNEQFF	TGTGCCAGCACCACGGGGGGACTAGCGGGGCCAACCGTTTCCTACAATGAGCAGTTCTTC	TRBV11-1	TRBJ2-1	TRBD2	-